These 19 T cell receptor beta chains were all obtained from the same sample, sequenced in a study of blood T cells in healthy people across ages. Through a sample-barcoded 5' primer and a J-beta primer mix, a second PCR was run for roughly 6 to 12 cycles. One entry per CDR3 protein, called by TCRdb with MiXCR from the 5' RACE reads. The table lists 920,000 or so distinct CDR3 sequences, under 45% of them singletons, with under 20% in the top ten. Input material: blood. The receptors were sampled from a woman aged 55-75 years in good health.

The rearrangement uses TRBV3-1 and TRBJ2-5; the D is unclear. This CDR3 contains 14 residues. V lost 2 bases and J lost 5, with 12 bases in between. Germline lookup yields CDR1 LGHDT and CDR2 YNNKEL (reference sequence). The CDR3 sequence is CASSQSQVRETQYF. As DNA, the CDR3 is TGTGCCAGCAGCCAAAGTCAGGTCCGCGAGACCCAGTACTTC.

V is TRBV11-2 and J is TRBJ2-7, with 10 positions matching TRBD2. Germline V CDR1 and CDR2: SGHAT, FQNNGV. The CDR3 has 15 residues. V was clipped by 4 bases and J by 4 bases; unmatched bases: 7. This CDR3 is CASSSPSGRTYEQYF. The DNA for the CDR3 is TGTGCCAGCAGCTCCCCTAGCGGGAGAACATACGAGCAGTACTTC.

The chain has TRBV20-1 and TRBJ2-4; D possibly corresponds to TRBD2 (5 bases). The CDR3 contains 15 residues. V was shortened by 1 base and J by 4 bases, with 14 bases between the two germline ends. Germline CDR1 DFQATT, CDR2 SNEGSKA (reference sequence). Written as DNA, the CDR3 is TGCAGTGCTAGAGTGAGGGAACCGGGGAAAAACATTCAGTACTTC. The encoded protein is CSARVREPGKNIQYF.

The chain links TRBV6-1 to TRBJ1-2; unclear D gene. The CDR3 totals 14 residues. Germline V lookup: CDR1 MNHNS, CDR2 SASEGT. V shed 0 bases and J shed 4 bases, with 9 bases lying between them. CDR3 residues: CASSEARQSYGYTF. In DNA, the CDR3 is TGTGCCAGCAGTGAAGCCCGGCAGTCCTATGGCTACACCTTC.

This clonotype showed up just a few times. The rearrangement joins TRBV5-1 to TRBJ2-1; 12 nucleotides agree with TRBD2. The CDR3 is made up of 15 amino acids. The ends lost 4 bases at V and 10 bases at J; junction bases unmatched: 9. CDR1 and CDR2 from the germline V gene are SGHRS and YFSETQ. Written as DNA, the CDR3 is TGCGCCAGCAGCGGGCGGACTAGCGGGATAAACGAGCAGTTCTTC. Translated, it gives CASSGRTSGINEQFF.

A note on this clonotype: The germline gene is not matched at one end of the junction; a read error may be the cause. This chain joins TRBV29-1 and TRBJ1-5; maybe TRBD1 (5 bases). Germline values: CDR1 SQVTM, CDR2 ANQGSEA. The CDR3 has 14 residues. The CDR3: CGVEGTREGQPQHF. DNA for the CDR3: TGCGGCGTTGAAGGGACCCGGGAGGGCCAGCCCCAGCATTTT.

This chain uses TRBV18 with TRBJ2-5; D tentatively fits TRBD1 or TRBD2 (6 bases each). This CDR3 has 16 residues. Trimming took 4 bases from V and 5 from J, leaving 20 bases between them. Germline CDR1 reads KGHSH; CDR2 reads LQKENI. The CDR3 coding sequence is TGTGCCAGCTCACACCTGGGAGGACAGCCCGCGGAGACCCAGTACTTC. Its translation: CASSHLGGQPAETQYF.

The rearrangement joins TRBV13 to TRBJ2-3; D gene uncertain. Germline loops: CDR1 PRHDT, CDR2 FYEKMQ (reference sequence). The CDR3 runs to 14 residues. Trimming took 2 bases from V and 10 from J, leaving 16 bases between them. The CDR3 nucleotides are TGTGCCAGCAGCTTAAGGCCCGAGTCTGATGCGCAGTATTTT. This encodes CASSLRPESDAQYF.

The rearrangement joins TRBV5-5 to TRBJ2-3, with D perhaps matching TRBD2 (7 bases). There are 17 residues in the CDR3. V was shortened by 0 bases and J by 4 bases, with 18 bases between the two germline ends. The germline V gene has CDR1 SGHKS and CDR2 YYEKEE (reference sequence). CDR3 bases: TGTGCCAGCAGCTTGGTTTCAAGCGGGACAAGCGCAGATACGCAGTATTTT. Its translation: CASSLVSSGTSADTQYF.

Only a few counts were recorded for this clonotype. The rearrangement links TRBV20-1 to TRBJ1-5; D may be TRBD1 (6 bases). V was clipped by 6 bases and J by 6 bases, with 18 bases between them. CDR1 and CDR2 from the germline V gene are DFQATT and SNEGSKA (reference sequence). This CDR3 has 14 amino acids. The CDR3 spells CSARTGGGSQPQHF. In DNA form, the CDR3 reads TGCAGTGCCAGGACTGGGGGGGGCAGTCAGCCCCAGCATTTT.

The CDR3 loop reads CSARETSGWNEQFF. CDR3 coding DNA: TGCAGTGCTAGAGAGACTAGCGGGTGGAATGAGCAGTTCTTC. V is TRBV20-1 and J is TRBJ2-1; 10 bases are shared with TRBD2. The length of the CDR3 is 14 residues. After removal of 0 bases from V and 7 bases from J, the junction contained 3 bases not matched to a gene. From germline, CDR1 is DFQATT and CDR2 SNEGSKA (reference sequence).

This clonotype came up a few times. The chain combines TRBV5-6 with TRBJ2-1; TRBD2 matches 10 bases. The CDR3 contains 15 residues. V shed 0 bases, J shed 6 bases, and the junction held 3 bases outside the gene matches. The germline gives CDR1 SGHDT, CDR2 YYEEEE. CDR3 sequence reads: CASSLVLAGANEQFF. CDR3 nucleotide sequence: TGTGCCAGCAGCTTGGTTCTAGCGGGGGCCAATGAGCAGTTCTTC.

This clonotype was found a few times. This chain joins TRBV23-1 and TRBJ2-5; possible D gene TRBD1, 6 bases. TRBV23-1 is recorded as an ORF, its role being uncertain. The CDR3 runs to 14 residues. Trimming stripped 10 bases from V and 5 bases from J, with 20 bases between. The CDR3 reads CATLRRLGAETQYF. The CDR3 DNA reads as TGCGCCACTCTCCGCCGTTTGGGGGCCGAGACCCAGTACTTC.

This clonotype was counted at least ten times. The chain carries TRBV4-1 and TRBJ2-7; TRBD2 matches 7 bases. The CDR3 sequence is 16 residues long. The junction had 7 bases not matched to a gene; V was cut back by 1 base and J by 1 base. Germline V CDR1 and CDR2: MGHRA, YSYEKL. CDR3 sequence: CASSQVGGRGSYEQYF. The CDR3 DNA reads TGCGCCAGCAGCCAAGTGGGCGGGAGAGGGTCCTACGAGCAGTACTTC.

This chain links TRBV20-1 with TRBJ2-3, with 12 bases aligning to TRBD2. V was clipped by 2 bases and J by 2 bases; unmatched bases: 11. Germline CDR1 DFQATT, CDR2 SNEGSKA (reference sequence). This CDR3 is 18 amino acids long. This CDR3 is CSARPLAGGPRITDTQYF. The CDR3 bases are TGCAGTGCTAGACCCCTAGCGGGAGGGCCTCGTATCACAGATACGCAGTATTTT.

This clonotype turned up a few times. The chain is built from TRBV28 and TRBJ2-1, with no clear D. The V and J ends lost 3 bases and 9 bases respectively, with 12 bases between them. The germline V gene has CDR1 MDHEN and CDR2 SYDVKM. The CDR3 consists of 13 residues. CDR3 region: CASSLLSSGEQFF. Written as DNA, the CDR3 is TGTGCCAGCAGTTTGCTCTCTAGTGGTGAGCAGTTCTTC.

Comment on this clonotype: One end of the junction is discordant with germline, which a read error may explain. This chain's CDR3 is CGVERGQGEQFF. DNA for the CDR3: TGCGGCGTTGAGAGGGGACAGGGAGAGCAGTTCTTC. The chain uses TRBV29-1 and TRBJ2-1, with 9 bases matching TRBD1. CDR3 length: 12 residues. Germline V lookup: CDR1 SQVTM, CDR2 ANQGSEA.

The chain has TRBV24-1 and TRBJ1-2; D gene uncertain. CDR1 is KGHDR and CDR2 is SFDVKD in the germline V gene. The V and J ends lost 3 bases and 7 bases respectively, with 8 bases between them. The CDR3 contains 12 residues. The CDR3 nucleotides read TGTGCCACCAGTGATGCCCGGGGTGGCTACACCTTC. It codes for CATSDARGGYTF.

The CDR3 region is CASSDGLAIGTDTQYF. CDR3 nucleotides: TGCGCCAGCAGCGACGGACTAGCGATAGGAACAGATACGCAGTATTTT. The rearrangement joins TRBV5-1 to TRBJ2-3; 9 bases are shared with TRBD2. The CDR3 consists of 16 residues. V lost 4 bases, J lost 3 bases, and 9 bases stayed unmatched. Germline V CDR1 and CDR2: SGHRS, YFSETQ.